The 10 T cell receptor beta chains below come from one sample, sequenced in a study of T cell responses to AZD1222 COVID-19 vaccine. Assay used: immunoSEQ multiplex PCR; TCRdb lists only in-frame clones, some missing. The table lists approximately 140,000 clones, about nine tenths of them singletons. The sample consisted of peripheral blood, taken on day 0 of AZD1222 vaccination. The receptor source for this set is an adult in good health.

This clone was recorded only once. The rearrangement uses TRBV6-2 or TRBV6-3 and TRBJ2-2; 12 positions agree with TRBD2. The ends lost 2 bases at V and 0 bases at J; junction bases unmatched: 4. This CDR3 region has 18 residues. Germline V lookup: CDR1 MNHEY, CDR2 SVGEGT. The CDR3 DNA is TGTGCCAGCAGTTACCGGACTAGCGGGGAGCCGAACACCGGGGAGCTGTTTTTT. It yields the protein CASSYRTSGEPNTGELFF.

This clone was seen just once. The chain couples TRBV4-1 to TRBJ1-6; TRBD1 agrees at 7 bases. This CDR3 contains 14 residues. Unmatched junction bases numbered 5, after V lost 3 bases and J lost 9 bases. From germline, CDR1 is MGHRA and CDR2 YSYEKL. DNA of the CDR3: TGCGCCAGCAGCCAGCGACAGGGAGCTTCACCCCTCCACTTT. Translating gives CASSQRQGASPLHF.

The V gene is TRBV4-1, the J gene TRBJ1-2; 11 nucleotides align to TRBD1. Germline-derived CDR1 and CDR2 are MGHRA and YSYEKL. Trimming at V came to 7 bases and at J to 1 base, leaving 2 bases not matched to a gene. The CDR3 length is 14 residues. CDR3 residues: CASTGTGGNYGYTF. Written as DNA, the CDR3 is TGCGCCAGCACCGGGACAGGGGGTAACTATGGCTACACCTTC.

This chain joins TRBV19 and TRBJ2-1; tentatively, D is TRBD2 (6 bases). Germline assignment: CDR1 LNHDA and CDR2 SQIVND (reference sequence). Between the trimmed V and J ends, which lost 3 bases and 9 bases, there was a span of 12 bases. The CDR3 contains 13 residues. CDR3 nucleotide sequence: TGTGCCAGTAGTATTTTGGAGGGCGCTGAGCAGTTCTTC. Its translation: CASSILEGAEQFF.

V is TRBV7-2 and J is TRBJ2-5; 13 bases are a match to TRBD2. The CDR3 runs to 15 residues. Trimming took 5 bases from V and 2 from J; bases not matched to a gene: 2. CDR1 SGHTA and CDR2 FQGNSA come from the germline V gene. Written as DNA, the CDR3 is TGTGCCAGCAGCACTAGCGGGGGGGATCAAGAGACCCAGTACTTC. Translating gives CASSTSGGDQETQYF.

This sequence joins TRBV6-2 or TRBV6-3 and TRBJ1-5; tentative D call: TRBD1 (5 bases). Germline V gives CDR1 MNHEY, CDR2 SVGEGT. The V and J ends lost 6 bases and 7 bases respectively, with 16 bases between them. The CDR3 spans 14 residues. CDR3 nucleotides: TGTGCCAGCAGCGTCGGGGCCGAGGGACAGCCCCAGCATTTT. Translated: CASSVGAEGQPQHF.

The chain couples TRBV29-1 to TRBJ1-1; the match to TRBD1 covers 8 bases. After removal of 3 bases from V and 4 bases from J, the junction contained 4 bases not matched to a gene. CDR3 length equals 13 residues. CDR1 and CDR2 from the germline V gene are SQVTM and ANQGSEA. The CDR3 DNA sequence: TGCAGCGTTGAGGACAGGGCGGTCACTGAAGCTTTCTTT. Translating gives CSVEDRAVTEAFF.

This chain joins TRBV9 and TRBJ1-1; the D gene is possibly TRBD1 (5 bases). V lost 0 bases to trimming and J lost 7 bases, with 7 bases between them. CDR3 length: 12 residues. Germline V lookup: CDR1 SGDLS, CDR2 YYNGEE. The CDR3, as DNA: TGTGCCAGCAGCGTAGCCGGGGGTGAAGCTTTCTTT. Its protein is CASSVAGGEAFF.

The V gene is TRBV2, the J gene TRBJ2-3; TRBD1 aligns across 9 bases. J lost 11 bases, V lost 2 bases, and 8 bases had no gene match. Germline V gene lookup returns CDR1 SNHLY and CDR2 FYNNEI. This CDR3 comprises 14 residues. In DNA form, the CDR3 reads TGTGCCAGCAGTGAAACACGGGGACAGGGCCAGCAGTATTTT. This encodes CASSETRGQGQQYF. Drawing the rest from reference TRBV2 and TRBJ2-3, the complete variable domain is EPEVTQTPSHQVTQMGQEVILRCVPISNHLYFYWYRQILGQKVEFLVSFYNNEISEKSEIFDDQFSVERPDGSNFTLKIRSTKLEDSAMYFCASSETRGQGQQYFGPGTRLTVL.

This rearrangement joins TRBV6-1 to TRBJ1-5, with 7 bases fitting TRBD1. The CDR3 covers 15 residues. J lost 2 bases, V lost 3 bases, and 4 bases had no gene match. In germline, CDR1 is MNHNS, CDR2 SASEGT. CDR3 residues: CASSDRQGGNQPQHF. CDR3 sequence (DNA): TGTGCCAGCAGTGATAGGCAGGGGGGCAATCAGCCCCAGCATTTT.